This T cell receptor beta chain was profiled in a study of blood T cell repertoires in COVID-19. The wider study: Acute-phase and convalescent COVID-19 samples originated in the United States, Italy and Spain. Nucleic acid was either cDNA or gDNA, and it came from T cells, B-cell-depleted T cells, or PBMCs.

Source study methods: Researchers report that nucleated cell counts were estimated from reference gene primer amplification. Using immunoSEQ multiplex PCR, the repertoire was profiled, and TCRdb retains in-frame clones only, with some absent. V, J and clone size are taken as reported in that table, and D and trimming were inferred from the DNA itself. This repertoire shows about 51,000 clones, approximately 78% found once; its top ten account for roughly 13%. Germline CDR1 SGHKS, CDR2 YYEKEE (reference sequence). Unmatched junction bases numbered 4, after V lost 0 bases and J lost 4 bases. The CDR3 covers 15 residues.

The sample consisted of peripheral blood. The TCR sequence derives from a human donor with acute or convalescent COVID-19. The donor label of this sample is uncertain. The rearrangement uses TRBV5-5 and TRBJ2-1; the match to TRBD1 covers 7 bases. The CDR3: CASSLAGTEYNEQFF. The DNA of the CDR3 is TGTGCCAGCAGCTTGGCCGGGACAGAATACAATGAGCAGTTCTTC.